This section outlines one T cell receptor (beta chain) sequence together with its context. This entry belongs to a study of Ad26.COV2.S vaccination and SARS-CoV-2 variants. Some clones are missing from TCRdb's copy, which holds only in-frame ones; the method was immunoSEQ multiplex PCR. The top ten hold about 1.5% of the sample, which has about 680,000 clones, 89% seen once. Treatment here: some 19 received Ad26.COV2.S at low or high dose, single or two shots; roughly five received placebo; per-sample allocation not given. Sampling was done on day 63 after the first vaccine or placebo injection. The receptor's source is a person between 18 and 59 years old who received the Ad26.COV2.S COVID-19 vaccine or a placebo. The source was peripheral blood, collected in a trial of Ad26.COV2.S vaccine versus placebo.

The CDR3 DNA sequence: TGTGCCAGCACCCAATGGGGCTCTGGAAACACCATATATTTT. Encoded protein: CASTQWGSGNTIYF. V and J are TRBV11-2 and TRBJ1-3, with D unclear. Germline V CDR1 and CDR2: SGHAT, FQNNGV. V was cut by 7 bases and J by 0 bases, with 10 bases left in between. The CDR3 runs 14 residues.